Below are 26 T cell receptor beta chains sequenced from a single sample in a study of shared clonotypes between healthy human individuals. The table came from immunoSEQ multiplex PCR; TCRdb's copy has only in-frame clones and leaves some out. The data hold a few million clones, with about 90% observed a single time. Material for sequencing was naive CD4+ T cells from PBMCs. Subset given: CD45RA+ positively selected. The source is a man younger than 35 in good health. Some clones in this sample may be carry-over from other donors' samples.

This clone was detected once. The J gene is TRBJ2-3, the V gene TRBV6-4; D might be TRBD2 (6 bases). The ends were cut back, 5 bases at V and 2 bases at J, with 8 bases in the middle. Looked up from germline, CDR1 is MRHNA and CDR2 is SNTAGT. CDR3 length: 13 amino acids. The CDR3 loop is CASSRDFTDTQYF. The CDR3 DNA sequence: TGTGCCAGCAGTCGGGACTTCACAGATACGCAGTATTTT.

The chain couples TRBV5-1 to TRBJ2-1; 9 nucleotides agree with TRBD1. The CDR3 totals 16 residues. Germline V gene lookup returns CDR1 SGHRS and CDR2 YFSETQ. Trimming took 1 base from V and 6 from J; bases not matched to a gene: 8. CDR3 sequence (DNA): TGCGCCAGCAGCTTGTATGTACAGGGGGCAGGCAATGAGCAGTTCTTC. It is translated as CASSLYVQGAGNEQFF.

Details on this clone: The same CDR3 arises from other DNA sequences in this sample as well. The chain employs TRBV2 and TRBJ2-7; D uncertain. CDR3 length: 12 residues. V was trimmed by 5 bases and J by 1 base, leaving 6 bases between them. The V gene's germline CDR1 is SNHLY and CDR2 FYNNEI. CDR3 DNA: TGTGCCAGCAGTCTGGCGTCCTACGAGCAGTACTTC. It specifies CASSLASYEQYF.

In the case of this clone: The same CDR3 can be traced to other DNA sequences in this sample. DNA of the CDR3: TGTGCCAGCACACCGGGACTAGCAGGAGAGACCCAGTACTTC. Its protein is CASTPGLAGETQYF. This rearrangement joins TRBV7-2 to TRBJ2-5; TRBD2 agrees at 9 bases. With 7 bases clipped from V and 4 bases from J, the junction kept 7 bases outside the gene matches. This CDR3 has 14 residues. Germline assignment: CDR1 SGHTA and CDR2 FQGNSA.

This sequence joins TRBV10-1 and TRBJ1-3, with D perhaps matching TRBD1 (5 bases). The CDR3 is 24 amino acids. Germline CDR1 is WNHNN and CDR2 is SYGVQD (reference sequence). V was shortened by 5 bases and J by 0 bases, with 38 bases between the two germline ends. In nucleotides, the CDR3 is TGCGCCAGCAGTTTCAAACCAGGACCCGGGACCCAAGGAACAACGAACAACTCTGGAAACACCATATATTTT. This codes for CASSFKPGPGTQGTTNNSGNTIYF.

The J gene is TRBJ2-7, the V gene TRBV15; 7 bases align to TRBD2. CDR3 length equals 15 residues. In germline, CDR1 is LNHNV, CDR2 YYDKDF (reference sequence). The ends lost 5 bases at V and 6 bases at J; junction bases unmatched: 13. CDR3 DNA sequence: TGTGCCACCAGCTCCCGACTAGCTGAAGGGTCCGAGCAGTACTTC. Its translation is CATSSRLAEGSEQYF.

This chain links TRBV19 with TRBJ1-1, with 8 bases lining up with TRBD1. The CDR3 runs 14 residues. The germline V gene has CDR1 LNHDA and CDR2 SQIVND (reference sequence). V dropped 7 bases and J dropped 5; count of bases not matched to a gene: 9. The CDR3 loop is CASTTDRGRTEAFF. The DNA of the CDR3 is TGTGCCAGTACAACCGACAGGGGCCGGACTGAAGCTTTCTTT. The full variable domain, completed using reference TRBV19 and TRBJ1-1, is DGGITQSPKYLFRKEGQNVTLSCEQNLNHDAMYWYRQDPGQGLRLIYYSQIVNDFQKGDIAEGYSVSREKKESFPLTVTSAQKNPTAFYLCASTTDRGRTEAFFGQGTRLTVV.

The CDR3 nucleotides read TGTGCCAGCAGCCACACGTTGGTGTTTAACACTGAAGCTTTCTTT. Its protein product is CASSHTLVFNTEAFF. The chain joins TRBV5-5 to TRBJ1-1; no clear D gene. Germline assignment: CDR1 SGHKS and CDR2 YYEKEE (reference sequence). The CDR3 length is 15 residues. The V end was cut by 4 bases, the J end by 2 bases, with 15 bases between.

This chain uses TRBV18 with TRBJ2-1; D gene unclear. Trimming took off 2 bases at V and 5 bases at J, with 16 bases between the two ends. Germline lookup yields CDR1 KGHSH and CDR2 LQKENI. The CDR3 runs to 16 residues. CDR3 region: CASSPRYDAEHNEQFF. The CDR3 DNA sequence: TGTGCCAGCTCACCAAGGTATGATGCGGAGCACAATGAGCAGTTCTTC.

As regards this clone: The sample has other DNA sequences that encode this CDR3 too. The gene calls are TRBV28 and TRBJ2-7; D not resolved. Germline CDR1 reads MDHEN; CDR2 reads SYDVKM. CDR3 size: 11 residues. V lost 5 bases to trimming and J lost 3 bases, with 5 bases between them. The CDR3 here is CASSRFYEQYF. For the CDR3, the DNA is TGTGCCAGCAGTAGGTTCTACGAGCAGTACTTC.

The CDR3 DNA reads TGTGCCAGCACCCAAGGTCGGGCGGTTTTCTACTTC. It encodes CASTQGRAVFYF. V is TRBV6-6 and J is TRBJ2-7; D not resolved. The CDR3 covers 12 residues. V was trimmed by 7 bases and J by 13 bases, leaving 20 bases between them. Germline V gives CDR1 MNHNY, CDR2 SVGAGI (reference sequence).

This chain uses TRBV7-2 with TRBJ1-1; D gene uncertain. CDR3 length equals 14 residues. From germline, CDR1 is SGHTA and CDR2 FQGNSA. Trimming removed 9 bases at V and 0 bases at J, with 14 bases between. This CDR3 is CASMASRLNTEAFF. As DNA, the CDR3 is TGTGCCAGTATGGCGAGCAGGTTGAACACTGAAGCTTTCTTT.

This clone has a handful of counts. The CDR3 DNA sequence: TGTGCCAGCAGCCACGAGGGAGAAGTGGGCTACACCTTC. Its translation is CASSHEGEVGYTF. The chain recombines TRBV4-2 with TRBJ1-2; D is unresolved. Germline loops: CDR1 LGHNA, CDR2 YNFKEQ. The V gene lost 3 bases and the J gene lost 8 bases, with 13 bases spanning the gap. This CDR3 comprises 13 residues.

Turning to this clone: One end of the junction does not line up with germline, which may come from a read error. This chain uses TRBV7-3 with TRBJ1-5; no definite D call. Germline CDR1 is SGHTA and CDR2 is FQGTGA. There are 13 residues in the CDR3. The CDR3 loop is CASSVTPDQPQHF. The CDR3 bases are TGTGCCAGCAGCGTAACACCGGATCAGCCCCAGCATTTT.

The CDR3 spells CASSPLAGDEKLFF. In DNA, the CDR3 is TGTGCCAGCTCACCTTTGGCAGGCGATGAAAAACTGTTTTTT. The chain employs TRBV18 and TRBJ1-4, with D unclear. Germline CDR1 KGHSH, CDR2 LQKENI. This CDR3 comprises 14 residues. V lost 3 bases and J 6 bases, leaving 11 bases between the germline ends.

This clone was counted once. The chain recombines TRBV18 with TRBJ2-5; 7 nucleotides line up with TRBD1. After removal of 5 bases from V and 2 bases from J, the junction contained 5 bases not matched to a gene. The CDR3 is 14 residues long. Germline V lookup: CDR1 KGHSH, CDR2 LQKENI. Here the CDR3 DNA reads TGTGCCAGCTCAGTTACAGGGGATCAAGAGACCCAGTACTTC. Protein product: CASSVTGDQETQYF.

With regard to this clone: Other DNA sequences of this sample code for an identical CDR3. This chain links TRBV7-2 with TRBJ1-5; D unresolved. Germline V CDR1 and CDR2: SGHTA, FQGNSA. There are 13 residues in the CDR3. Trimming shortened V by 1 base and J by 7 bases, and 8 bases separated the two germline ends. CDR3 sequence reads: CASSLVSDQPQHF. DNA for the CDR3: TGTGCCAGCAGCTTAGTTTCGGACCAGCCCCAGCATTTT.

The CDR3 DNA sequence: TGTGCCAGCAGCTCCGCCGGACCTTTATATGGCTACACCTTC. This encodes CASSSAGPLYGYTF. This chain uses TRBV7-9 with TRBJ1-2, with D uncertain. Trimming took 4 bases from V and 5 from J, leaving 14 bases between them. CDR3 size: 14 residues. Germline V gives CDR1 SEHNR, CDR2 FQNEAQ (reference sequence). Filled out from reference TRBV7-9 and TRBJ1-2, the complete variable domain reads DTGVSQNPRHKITKRGQNVTFRCDPISEHNRLYWYRQTLGQGPEFLTYFQNEAQLEKSRLLSDRFSAERPKGSFSTLEIQRTEQGDSAMYLCASSSAGPLYGYTFGSGTRLTVV.

Worth noting for this clone: The same CDR3 also results from other DNA sequences found in this sample. The rearrangement uses TRBV9 and TRBJ2-3; unclear D gene. CDR1 is SGDLS, CDR2 YYNGEE, per germline. With 4 bases removed from V and 1 base from J, the gap between germline ends came to 10 bases. The CDR3 has 14 amino acids. The CDR3: CASSTPGGTDTQYF. The CDR3 DNA sequence: TGTGCCAGCAGCACCCCTGGGGGCACAGATACGCAGTATTTT. The full variable domain, with the rest looked up from reference TRBV9 and TRBJ2-3, is DSGVTQTPKHLITATGQRVTLRCSPRSGDLSVYWYQQSLDQGLQFLIQYYNGEERAKGNILERFSAQQFPDLHSELNLSSLELGDSALYFCASSTPGGTDTQYFGPGTRLTVL.

This chain connects TRBV19 to TRBJ1-2; 8 bases align to TRBD1. CDR1 and CDR2 from the germline V gene are LNHDA and SQIVND (reference sequence). V shed 4 bases, J shed 4 bases, and the junction held 11 bases outside the gene matches. This CDR3 has 16 residues. CDR3 amino acids: CASSRTGTGIRYGYTF. The CDR3, as DNA: TGTGCCAGTAGTAGGACCGGGACAGGAATTCGCTATGGCTACACCTTC.

The chain joins TRBV28 to TRBJ2-1, with 7 nucleotides matching TRBD1. The CDR3 extends over 16 amino acids. Germline CDR1 and CDR2: MDHEN and SYDVKM. The V gene end was trimmed by 5 bases and the J gene end by 3 bases; junction bases not matched to a gene: 10. CDR3 sequence reads: CASSRRGSLGYNEQFF. CDR3 nucleotide sequence: TGTGCCAGCAGTCGCAGGGGGTCGCTTGGCTACAATGAGCAGTTCTTC.

Details on this clone: The sample carries other DNA sequences with the same CDR3. This chain links TRBV5-1 with TRBJ2-2, with a weak D call TRBD1 (6 bases). This CDR3 is built from 14 residues. V lost 4 bases to trimming and J lost 4 bases, with 11 bases between them. The V gene's germline CDR1 is SGHRS and CDR2 YFSETQ. In DNA form, the CDR3 reads TGCGCCAGCAGCCCCCAAGGGGGCACCGGGGAGCTGTTTTTT. Its protein is CASSPQGGTGELFF.

Only one count was recorded for this clone. The rearrangement joins TRBV6-5 to TRBJ1-2, with D possibly TRBD1 on 5 matching bases. Germline CDR1 reads MNHEY; CDR2 reads SVGAGI. The CDR3 runs 16 residues. V gave up 0 bases and J gave up 0 bases, with 11 bases separating them. CDR3 sequence (DNA): TGTGCCAGCAGTTACTCAGGGGCAGAACCTAACTATGGCTACACCTTC. Its translation is CASSYSGAEPNYGYTF.

This clone has only one observation. The rearrangement uses TRBV19 and TRBJ1-4, with D maybe TRBD1 (5 bases). Germline loops: CDR1 LNHDA, CDR2 SQIVND (reference sequence). Deletions cut 6 bases from V and 4 bases from J, with 9 bases between. The length of the CDR3 is 13 residues. Here the CDR3 reads CASRRGNNEKLFF. In DNA form, the CDR3 reads TGTGCCAGTAGACGGGGGAATAATGAAAAACTGTTTTTT.

V and J are TRBV27 and TRBJ2-7; D remains unclear. Germline values: CDR1 MNHEY, CDR2 SMNVEV (reference sequence). The V end was cut by 8 bases, the J end by 6 bases, with 17 bases between. The length of the CDR3 is 13 residues. The CDR3 sequence: CASAPKLMFEQYF. The CDR3 DNA reads as TGTGCCAGCGCCCCAAAGCTCATGTTCGAGCAGTACTTC.

This clone appeared a single time. This chain uses TRBV2 with TRBJ2-3, with D perhaps TRBD1 (6 bases). In germline, CDR1 is SNHLY, CDR2 FYNNEI. The CDR3 contains 14 residues. Between the trimmed V and J ends, which lost 9 bases and 1 base, there was a span of 14 bases. The CDR3 sequence: CAREQGPRTDTQYF. In DNA, the CDR3 is TGTGCCAGAGAACAGGGCCCTCGCACAGATACGCAGTATTTT. Combining the CDR3 with reference TRBV2 and TRBJ2-3 gives the whole variable domain EPEVTQTPSHQVTQMGQEVILRCVPISNHLYFYWYRQILGQKVEFLVSFYNNEISEKSEIFDDQFSVERPDGSNFTLKIRSTKLEDSAMYFCAREQGPRTDTQYFGPGTRLTVL.